This T cell receptor (beta chain) originates from a study of T cell responses to AZD1222 COVID-19 vaccine. Findings and limits, study-wide: Spike-specific TCRs gained breadth and depth after people received two AZD1222 doses.

Generated by immunoSEQ multiplex PCR, the TCRdb table keeps only in-frame clones and is missing some. The repertoire holds 100,000 to 150,000 clones, with roughly nine tenths as singletons. The germline V gene encodes CDR1 LGHDT and CDR2 YNNKEL (reference sequence). V was trimmed by 1 base and J by 1 base, leaving 13 bases between them. This CDR3 has 16 residues. Concerning this clone itself: What it recognizes is unknown.

This sample comprised peripheral blood, obtained on day 0 of AZD1222 vaccination. The clonotype comes from an adult in good health. V gene TRBV3-1 (or the pseudogene TRBV3-2) combines with J gene TRBJ1-1; D not certain. The CDR3 spells CASSQAWRPENTEAFF. The CDR3 region has the DNA TGTGCCAGCAGCCAAGCTTGGAGACCAGAGAACACTGAAGCTTTCTTT.